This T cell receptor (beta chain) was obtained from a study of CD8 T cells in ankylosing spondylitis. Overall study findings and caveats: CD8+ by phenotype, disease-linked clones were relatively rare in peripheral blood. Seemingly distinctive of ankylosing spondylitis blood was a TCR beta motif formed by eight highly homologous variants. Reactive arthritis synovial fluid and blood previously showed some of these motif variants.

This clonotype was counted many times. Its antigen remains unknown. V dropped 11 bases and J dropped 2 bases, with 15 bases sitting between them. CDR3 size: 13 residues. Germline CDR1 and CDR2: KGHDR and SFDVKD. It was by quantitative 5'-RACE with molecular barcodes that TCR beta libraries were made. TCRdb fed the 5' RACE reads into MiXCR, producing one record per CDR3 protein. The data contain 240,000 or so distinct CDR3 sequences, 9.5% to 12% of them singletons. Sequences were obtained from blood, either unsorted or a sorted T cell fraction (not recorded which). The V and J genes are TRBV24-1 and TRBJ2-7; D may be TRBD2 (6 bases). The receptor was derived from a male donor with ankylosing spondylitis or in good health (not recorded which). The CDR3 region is CAKKTRDTYEQYF. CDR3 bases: TGTGCCAAAAAGACGCGGGATACCTACGAGCAGTACTTC.